This TCR beta chain derives from a study of T cell responses to AZD1222 COVID-19 vaccine. Study background: The analysis combined second doses at about 4 or about 12 weeks. Study results and limitations: There were repertoire samples only from the period after the peak T cell response. A rise in Spike-specific TCR breadth and depth followed two AZD1222 doses.

This CDR3 spans 15 amino acids. Germline loops: CDR1 LGHNA, CDR2 YNFKEQ. The V gene end was trimmed by 1 base and the J gene end by 3 bases; junction bases not matched to a gene: 3. As for this clone: The target antigen is unknown.

Assay used: immunoSEQ multiplex PCR; TCRdb lists only in-frame clones, some missing. The table has some 140,000 clones, around 93% seen once; the top ten hold 2.8%. This specimen was peripheral blood, taken on day 0 of AZD1222 vaccination. The sequence was obtained from an adult in good health. This chain links TRBV4-2 with TRBJ2-7; 10 nucleotides match TRBD2. For the CDR3, the DNA is TGTGCCAGCAGCCAAGGGACTAGCGGCAACTACGAGCAGTACTTC. Protein product: CASSQGTSGNYEQYF.